The following is a T cell receptor beta chain sequence with its context. The data are from a study of CD8 T cells in Susac syndrome. The CDR3 loop spans 14 amino acids. Per the germline V gene, CDR1 is DFQATT and CDR2 is SNEGSKA (reference sequence). V was trimmed by 6 bases and J by 4 bases, leaving 16 bases between them. The authors carried out high-throughput sequencing of TCR beta. They applied it to CD8+ and CD4+ T cells obtained from blood. Negative magnetic isolation gave CD8+ and CD4+ cells; FACS enriched CD8+ TEMRA. Reverse transcription of about 0.45 to 1 ug RNA was performed with random hexamers. Multiplex immunoSEQ PCR targeted 54 Vbeta and 13 Jbeta TCR beta segments. TCRdb re-analysed the immunoSEQ multiplex PCR reads in MiXCR, keeping a single row per CDR3 protein. The data hold 180,000 or so distinct CDR3 sequences, with around 95% observed a single time.

The J gene is TRBJ2-1, the V gene TRBV20-1; D gene uncertain. Sample: CD4+ T cells from PBMCs. This receptor was taken from a human donor in good health. CDR3 in DNA: TGCAGTGCCCTAGAGGCAGTGGGTTACAATGAGCAGTTCTTC. Its translation: CSALEAVGYNEQFF.